Listed here are 4 T cell receptor beta chains from one sample, sequenced in a study of patients and donors after allogeneic stem cell transplantation. TCRdb re-derived calls from the RT-PCR reads in MiXCR, one entry per CDR3 protein. The table includes 800,000 to 1,000,000 distinct CDR3 sequences, approximately 19% detected once. The sequenced sample consisted of blood, either unsorted or a sorted T cell fraction (not recorded which). The receptor set was obtained from a human donor who was either an allogeneic HSCT recipient or a stem cell or donor lymphocyte infusion donor (not recorded which). It is not recorded whose cells these are; they may come from a transplant donor.

This clonotype was seen many times. V is TRBV12-3 or TRBV12-4 and J is TRBJ2-3, with D possibly matching TRBD1 (6 bases). The germline V and J ends were trimmed by 5 bases and 2 bases, with 11 bases remaining between them. The CDR3 spans 14 residues. The DNA for the CDR3 is TGTGCCAGCAGTCGGGACAAGAACACAGATACGCAGTATTTT. The encoded protein is CASSRDKNTDTQYF.

The rearrangement uses TRBV6-5 and TRBJ2-7; D gene uncertain. Trimming pared 4 bases from V and 3 bases from J, leaving 16 bases between. Germline loops: CDR1 MNHEY, CDR2 SVGAGI. The CDR3 sequence is 15 residues long. The CDR3 nucleotides read TGTGCCAGCAGTTTAGCCCAATGGGCGAACTACGAGCAGTACTTC. It translates to CASSLAQWANYEQYF.

This clonotype showed up just a few times. V usage is TRBV6-2 or TRBV6-3 and J usage is TRBJ2-1; D unclear. V lost 0 bases and J lost 2, with 11 bases in between. The CDR3 length is 16 residues. CDR1 MNHEY and CDR2 SVGEGT come from the germline V gene. The CDR3 here is CASSYSIIVPYNEQFF. The CDR3, as DNA: TGTGCCAGCAGTTACTCGATCATCGTGCCCTACAATGAGCAGTTCTTC.

This rearrangement joins TRBV7-2 to TRBJ2-1, with no clear D. With 4 bases removed from V and 2 bases from J, the gap between germline ends came to 12 bases. Germline-derived CDR1 and CDR2 are SGHTA and FQGNSA. The CDR3 loop spans 15 amino acids. The CDR3 reads CASSSEGSPYNEQFF. DNA of the CDR3: TGTGCCAGCAGCTCGGAAGGGTCCCCCTACAATGAGCAGTTCTTC.